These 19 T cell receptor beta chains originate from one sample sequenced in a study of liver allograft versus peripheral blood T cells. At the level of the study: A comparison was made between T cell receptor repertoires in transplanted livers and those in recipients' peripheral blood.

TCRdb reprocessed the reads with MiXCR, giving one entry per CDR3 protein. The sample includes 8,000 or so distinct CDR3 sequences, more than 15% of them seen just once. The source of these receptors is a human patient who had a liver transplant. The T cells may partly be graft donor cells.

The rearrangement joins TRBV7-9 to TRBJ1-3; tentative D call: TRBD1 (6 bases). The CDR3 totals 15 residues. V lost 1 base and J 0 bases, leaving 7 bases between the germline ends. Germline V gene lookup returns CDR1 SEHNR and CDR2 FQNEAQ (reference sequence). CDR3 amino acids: CASSLDRVSGNTIYF. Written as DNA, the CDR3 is TGTGCCAGCAGCTTAGACAGGGTCTCTGGAAACACCATATATTTT.

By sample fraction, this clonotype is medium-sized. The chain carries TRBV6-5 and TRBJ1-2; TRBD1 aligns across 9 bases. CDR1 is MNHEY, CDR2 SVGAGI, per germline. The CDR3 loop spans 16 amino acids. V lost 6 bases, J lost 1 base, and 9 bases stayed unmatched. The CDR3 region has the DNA TGTGCCAGCAGCCTTGGGGGACAGGGACATAACTATGGCTACACCTTC. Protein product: CASSLGGQGHNYGYTF.

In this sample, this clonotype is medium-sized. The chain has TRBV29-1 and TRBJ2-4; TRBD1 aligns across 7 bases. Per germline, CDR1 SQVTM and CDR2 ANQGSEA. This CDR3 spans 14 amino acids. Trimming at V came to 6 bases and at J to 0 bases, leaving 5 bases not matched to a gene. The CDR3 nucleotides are TGCAGCGTCATAGGGGGCCTAGCCAAAAACATTCAGTACTTC. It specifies CSVIGGLAKNIQYF.

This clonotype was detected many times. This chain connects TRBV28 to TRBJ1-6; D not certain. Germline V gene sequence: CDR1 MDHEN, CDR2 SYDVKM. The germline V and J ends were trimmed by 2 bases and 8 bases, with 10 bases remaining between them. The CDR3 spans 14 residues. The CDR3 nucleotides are TGTGCCAGCAGTTTACCCGGGCGTGATTCACCCCTCCACTTT. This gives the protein CASSLPGRDSPLHF. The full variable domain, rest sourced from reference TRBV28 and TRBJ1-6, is DVKVTQSSRYLVKRTGEKVFLECVQDMDHENMFWYRQDPGLGLRLIYFSYDVKMKEKGDIPEGYSVSREKKERFSLILESASTNQTSMYLCASSLPGRDSPLHFGNGTRLTVT.

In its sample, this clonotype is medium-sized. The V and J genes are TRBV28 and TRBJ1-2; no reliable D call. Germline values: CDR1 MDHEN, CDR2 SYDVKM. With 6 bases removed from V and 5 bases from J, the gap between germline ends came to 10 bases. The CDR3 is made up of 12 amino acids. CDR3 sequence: CASRSMGYGYTF. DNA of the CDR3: TGTGCCAGCAGAAGTATGGGGTATGGCTACACCTTC.

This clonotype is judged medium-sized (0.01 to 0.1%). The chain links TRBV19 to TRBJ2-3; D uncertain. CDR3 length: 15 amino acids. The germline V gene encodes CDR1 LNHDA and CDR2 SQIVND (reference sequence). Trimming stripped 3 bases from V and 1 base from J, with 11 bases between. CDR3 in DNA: TGTGCCAGTAGTATGGGCCAGTTGGGCACAGATACGCAGTATTTT. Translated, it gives CASSMGQLGTDTQYF.

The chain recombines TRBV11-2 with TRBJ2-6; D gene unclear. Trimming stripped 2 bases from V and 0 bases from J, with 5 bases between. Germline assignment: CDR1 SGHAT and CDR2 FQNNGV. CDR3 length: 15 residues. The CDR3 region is CASSLLLSGANVLTF. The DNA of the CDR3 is TGTGCCAGCAGCTTATTACTCTCTGGGGCCAACGTCCTGACTTTC.

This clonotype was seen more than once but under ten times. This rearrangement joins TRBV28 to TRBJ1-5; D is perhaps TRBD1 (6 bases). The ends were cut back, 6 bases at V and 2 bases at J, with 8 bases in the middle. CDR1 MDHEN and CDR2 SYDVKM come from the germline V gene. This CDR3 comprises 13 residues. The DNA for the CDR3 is TGTGCCAGCAGCAACAGGGGCAATCAGCCCCAGCATTTT. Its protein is CASSNRGNQPQHF.

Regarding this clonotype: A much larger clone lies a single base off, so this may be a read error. The CDR3 DNA is TGTGCCAGCAGCGTTGGCGGACACAACCGCCACGAGCAGTACTTC. It translates to CASSVGGHNRHEQYF. The rearrangement joins TRBV7-9 to TRBJ2-7, with D maybe TRBD1 (5 bases). The V gene lost 5 bases and the J gene lost 5 bases, with 19 bases spanning the gap. The CDR3 is 15 amino acids. CDR1 and CDR2 (germline): SEHNR, FQNEAQ (reference sequence).

In nucleotides, the CDR3 is TGTGCCAGCTCACCTCCTGGGGGCGGAAACATTCAGTACTTC. Protein sequence: CASSPPGGGNIQYF. This chain joins TRBV18 and TRBJ2-4; weak D call: TRBD1 (6 bases). Between the trimmed V and J ends, which lost 3 bases and 6 bases, there was a span of 12 bases. CDR1 is KGHSH and CDR2 is LQKENI in the germline V gene. The CDR3 is made up of 14 amino acids.

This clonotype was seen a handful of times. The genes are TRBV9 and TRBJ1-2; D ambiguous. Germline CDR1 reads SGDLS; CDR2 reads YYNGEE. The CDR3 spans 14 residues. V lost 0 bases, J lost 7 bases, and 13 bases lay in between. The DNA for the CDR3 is TGTGCCAGCAGCGTAGACCCCCTTTCGGCTGGCTACACCTTC. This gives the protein CASSVDPLSAGYTF. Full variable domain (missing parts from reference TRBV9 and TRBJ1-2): DSGVTQTPKHLITATGQRVTLRCSPRSGDLSVYWYQQSLDQGLQFLIQYYNGEERAKGNILERFSAQQFPDLHSELNLSSLELGDSALYFCASSVDPLSAGYTFGSGTRLTVV.

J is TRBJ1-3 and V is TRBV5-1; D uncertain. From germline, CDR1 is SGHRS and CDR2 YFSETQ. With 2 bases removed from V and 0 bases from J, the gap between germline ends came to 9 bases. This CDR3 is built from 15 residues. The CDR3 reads CASSLTASSGNTIYF. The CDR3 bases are TGCGCCAGCAGCTTAACGGCAAGCTCTGGAAACACCATATATTTT.

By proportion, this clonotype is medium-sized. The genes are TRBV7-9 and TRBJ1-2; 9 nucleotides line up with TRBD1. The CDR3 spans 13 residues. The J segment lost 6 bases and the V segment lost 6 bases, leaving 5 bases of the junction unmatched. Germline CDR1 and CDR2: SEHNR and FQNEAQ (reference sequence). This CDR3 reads CASRKQGADGYTF. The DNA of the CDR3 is TGTGCCAGCAGAAAACAGGGGGCGGATGGCTACACCTTC.

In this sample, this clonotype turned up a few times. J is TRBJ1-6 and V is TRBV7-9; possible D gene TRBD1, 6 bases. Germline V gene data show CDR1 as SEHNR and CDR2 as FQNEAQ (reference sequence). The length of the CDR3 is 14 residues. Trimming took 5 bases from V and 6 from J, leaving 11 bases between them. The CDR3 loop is CASSPGQFNSPLHF. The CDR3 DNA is TGTGCCAGCAGCCCTGGACAGTTTAATTCACCCCTCCACTTT.

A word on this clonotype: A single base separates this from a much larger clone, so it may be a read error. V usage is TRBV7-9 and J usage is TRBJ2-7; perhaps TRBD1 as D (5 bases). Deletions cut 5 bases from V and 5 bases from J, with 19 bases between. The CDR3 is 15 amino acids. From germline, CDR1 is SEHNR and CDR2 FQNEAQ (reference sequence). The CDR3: CASSVVGHDRHEQYF. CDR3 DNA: TGTGCCAGCAGCGTTGTCGGACACGACCGCCACGAGCAGTACTTC.

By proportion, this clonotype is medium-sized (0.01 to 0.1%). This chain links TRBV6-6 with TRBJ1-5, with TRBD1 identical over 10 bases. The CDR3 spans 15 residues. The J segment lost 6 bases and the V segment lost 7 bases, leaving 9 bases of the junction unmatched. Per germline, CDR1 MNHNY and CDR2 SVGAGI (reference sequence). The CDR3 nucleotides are TGTGCCAGCAAAAAGACAGGGGGCGCAGGTCAGCCCCAGCATTTT. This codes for CASKKTGGAGQPQHF.

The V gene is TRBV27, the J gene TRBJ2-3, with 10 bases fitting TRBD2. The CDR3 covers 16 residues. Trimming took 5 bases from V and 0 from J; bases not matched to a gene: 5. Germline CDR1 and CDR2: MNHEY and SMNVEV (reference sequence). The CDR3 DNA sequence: TGTGCCAGCAGTCTACTTAGCGGGGGGAGCACAGATACGCAGTATTTT. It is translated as CASSLLSGGSTDTQYF.

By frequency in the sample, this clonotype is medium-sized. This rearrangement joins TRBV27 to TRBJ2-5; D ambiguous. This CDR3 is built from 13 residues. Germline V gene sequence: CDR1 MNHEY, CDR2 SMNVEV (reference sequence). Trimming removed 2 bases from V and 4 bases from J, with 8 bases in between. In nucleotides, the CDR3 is TGTGCCAGCAGTTTAAGTTTCGTAGAGACCCAGTACTTC. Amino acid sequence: CASSLSFVETQYF.

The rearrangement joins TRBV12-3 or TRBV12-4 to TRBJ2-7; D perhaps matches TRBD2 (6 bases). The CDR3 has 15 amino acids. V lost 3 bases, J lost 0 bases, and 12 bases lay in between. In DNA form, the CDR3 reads TGTGCCAGCAGTTTGTGGCGGGGTCCCTCCTACGAGCAGTACTTC. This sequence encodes CASSLWRGPSYEQYF.